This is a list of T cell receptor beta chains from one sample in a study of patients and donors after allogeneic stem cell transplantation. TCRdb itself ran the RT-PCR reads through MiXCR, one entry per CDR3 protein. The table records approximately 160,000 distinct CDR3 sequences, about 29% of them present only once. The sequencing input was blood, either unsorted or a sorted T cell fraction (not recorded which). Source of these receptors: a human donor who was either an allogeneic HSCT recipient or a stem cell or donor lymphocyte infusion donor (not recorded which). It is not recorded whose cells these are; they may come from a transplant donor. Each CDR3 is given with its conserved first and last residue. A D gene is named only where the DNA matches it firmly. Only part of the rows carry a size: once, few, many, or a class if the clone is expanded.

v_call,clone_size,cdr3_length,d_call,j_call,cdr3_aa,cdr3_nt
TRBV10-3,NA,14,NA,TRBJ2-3,CAISELTGTDTQYF,TGTGCCATCAGTGAGCTGACAGGCACAGATACGCAGTATTTT
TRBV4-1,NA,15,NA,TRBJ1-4,CASSPGRGGNEKLFF,TGCGCCAGCAGCCCTGGTAGGGGGGGTAATGAAAAACTGTTTTTT
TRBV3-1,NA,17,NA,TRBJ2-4,CASSLSSIEGPKNIQYF,TGTGCCAGCAGCCTTTCTTCAATCGAGGGTCCCAAAAACATTCAGTACTTC
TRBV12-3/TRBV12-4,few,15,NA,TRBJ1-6,CASSPQGTVNSPLHF,TGTGCCAGCAGCCCCCAAGGGACGGTAAATTCACCCCTCCACTTT
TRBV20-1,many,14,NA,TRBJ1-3,CSARDPVSGNTIYF,TGCAGTGCTAGAGATCCGGTTTCTGGAAACACCATATATTTT
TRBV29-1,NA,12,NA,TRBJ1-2,CSVDKAGHGYTF,TGCAGCGTTGATAAAGCAGGGCACGGCTACACCTTC
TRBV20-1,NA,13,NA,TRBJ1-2,CSATGVNNYGYTF,TGCAGTGCTACAGGGGTAAATAACTATGGCTACACCTTC
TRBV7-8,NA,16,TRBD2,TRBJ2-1,CASSSTGREFWNEQFF,TGTGCCAGCAGCTCCACGGGGCGGGAGTTTTGGAATGAGCAGTTCTTC
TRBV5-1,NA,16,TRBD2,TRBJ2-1,CASSFGGLAAYNEQFF,TGCGCCAGCAGTTTTGGAGGGCTAGCGGCGTACAATGAGCAGTTCTTC
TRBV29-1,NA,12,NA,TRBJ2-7,CSVVRGDYEQYF,TGCAGCGTTGTGAGAGGAGACTACGAGCAGTACTTC
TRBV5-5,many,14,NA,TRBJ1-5,CASSFGARGQPQHF,TGTGCCAGCAGCTTCGGCGCGCGGGGTCAGCCCCAGCATTTT
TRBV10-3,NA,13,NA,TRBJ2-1,CAISGPAYKEQFF,TGTGCCATCAGTGGCCCAGCTTACAAAGAGCAGTTCTTC
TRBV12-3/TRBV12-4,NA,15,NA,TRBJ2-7,CASRLGLFSSYEQYF,TGTGCCAGCAGACTGGGACTTTTCAGCTCCTACGAGCAGTACTTC
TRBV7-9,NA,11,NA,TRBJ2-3,CASSSPDTQYF,TGTGCCAGCAGCTCTCCAGATACGCAGTATTTT
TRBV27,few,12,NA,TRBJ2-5,CASSSSGETQYF,TGTGCCAGCAGTTCTTCAGGGGAGACCCAGTACTTC
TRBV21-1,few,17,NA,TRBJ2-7,CASSKAGKEGRPYEQYF,TGTGCCAGCAGCAAAGCCGGTAAAGAAGGTCGACCCTACGAGCAGTACTTC
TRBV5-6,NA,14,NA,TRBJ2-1,CASSLGYLYNEQFF,TGTGCCAGCAGCTTGGGCTACCTCTACAATGAGCAGTTCTTC
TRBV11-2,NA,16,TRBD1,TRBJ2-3,CASSSTQGVPRYTQYF,TGTGCCAGCAGCTCGACACAGGGGGTCCCTAGGTATACGCAGTATTTT
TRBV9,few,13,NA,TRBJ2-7,CASSQGTTYEQYF,TGTGCCAGCTCACAGGGGACTACCTACGAGCAGTACTTC
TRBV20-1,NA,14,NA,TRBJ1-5,CSATWDVRYQPQHF,TGCAGTGCTACCTGGGACGTACGTTACCAGCCCCAGCATTTT
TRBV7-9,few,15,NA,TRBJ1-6,CASSLGPGGDSPLHF,TGTGCCAGCAGCTTAGGTCCGGGGGGCGATTCACCCCTCCACTTT
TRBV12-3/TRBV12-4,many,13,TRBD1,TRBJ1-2,CASRLMTGDGYTF,TGTGCCAGCAGACTCATGACAGGGGATGGCTACACCTTC
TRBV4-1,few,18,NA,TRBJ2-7,CASSQDLGPTGYRGEQYF,TGCGCCAGCAGCCAAGATCTCGGGCCGACAGGCTACCGTGGGGAGCAGTACTTC
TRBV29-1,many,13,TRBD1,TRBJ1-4,CSALGTGGEKLFF,TGCAGCGCTCTCGGGACAGGTGGTGAAAAACTGTTTTTT
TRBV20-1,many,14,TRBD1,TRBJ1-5,CSASRGQGFQPQHF,TGCAGTGCTAGTAGGGGACAGGGGTTTCAGCCCCAGCATTTT
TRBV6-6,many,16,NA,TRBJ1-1,CASNTYPGPTQTEAFF,TGTGCCAGCAACACATATCCGGGACCCACTCAGACTGAAGCTTTCTTT
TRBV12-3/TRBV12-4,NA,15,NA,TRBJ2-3,CASSSFSGSTDTQYF,TGTGCCAGCAGTTCTTTCAGCGGGAGCACAGATACGCAGTATTTT
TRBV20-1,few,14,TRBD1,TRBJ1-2,CSAPRTGINYGYTF,TGCAGTGCCCCTCGGACAGGGATCAACTATGGCTACACCTTC
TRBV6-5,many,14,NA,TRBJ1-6,CASTSGGGNSPLHF,TGTGCCAGCACATCGGGCGGTGGGAATTCACCCCTCCACTTT
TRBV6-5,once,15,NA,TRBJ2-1,CASSWWGGTYNEQFF,TGTGCCAGCAGTTGGTGGGGCGGCACCTACAATGAGCAGTTCTTC
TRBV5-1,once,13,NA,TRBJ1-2,CASSLYGDYGYTF,TGCGCCAGCAGCTTGTATGGGGACTATGGCTACACCTTC
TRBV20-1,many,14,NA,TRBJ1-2,CSARDLSGPGGYTF,TGCAGTGCTAGAGATCTTTCCGGCCCTGGGGGCTACACCTTC
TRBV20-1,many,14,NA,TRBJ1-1,CSARDEGLNTEAFF,TGCAGTGCTAGAGACGAGGGCCTTAACACTGAAGCTTTCTTT
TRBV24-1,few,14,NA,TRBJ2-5,CATSHTGLQETQYF,TGTGCCACCAGTCACACGGGACTCCAAGAGACCCAGTACTTC